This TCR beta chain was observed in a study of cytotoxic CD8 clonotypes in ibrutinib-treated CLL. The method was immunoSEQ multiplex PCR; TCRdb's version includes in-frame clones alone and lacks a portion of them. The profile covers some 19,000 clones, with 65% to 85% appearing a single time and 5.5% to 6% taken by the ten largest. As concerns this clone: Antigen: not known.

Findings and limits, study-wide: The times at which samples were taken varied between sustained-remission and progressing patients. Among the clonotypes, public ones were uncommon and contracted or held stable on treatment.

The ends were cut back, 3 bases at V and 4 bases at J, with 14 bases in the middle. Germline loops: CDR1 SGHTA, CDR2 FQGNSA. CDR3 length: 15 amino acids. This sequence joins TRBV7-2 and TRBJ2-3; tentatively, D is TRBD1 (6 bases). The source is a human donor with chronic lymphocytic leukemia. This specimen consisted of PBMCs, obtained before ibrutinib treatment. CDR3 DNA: TGTGCCAGCAGCTTCCAACAGGGAAGGTCAGATACGCAGTATTTT. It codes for CASSFQQGRSDTQYF.